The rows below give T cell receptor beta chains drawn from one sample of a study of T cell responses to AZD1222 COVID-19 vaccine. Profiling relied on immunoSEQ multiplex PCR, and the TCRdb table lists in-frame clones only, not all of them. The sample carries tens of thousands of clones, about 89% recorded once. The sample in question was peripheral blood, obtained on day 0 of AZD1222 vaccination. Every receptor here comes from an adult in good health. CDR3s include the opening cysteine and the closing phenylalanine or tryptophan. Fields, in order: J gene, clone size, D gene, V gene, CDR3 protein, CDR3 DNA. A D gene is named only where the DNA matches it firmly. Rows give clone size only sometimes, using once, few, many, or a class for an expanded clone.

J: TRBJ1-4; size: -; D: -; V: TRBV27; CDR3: CASRAKSPRGADFEKLFF; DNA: TGTGCCAGCAGAGCGAAATCGCCGAGGGGGGCGGATTTTGAAAAACTGTTTTTT
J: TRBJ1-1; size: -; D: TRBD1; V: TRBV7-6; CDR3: CASSLATGGAGNTEAFF; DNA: TGTGCCAGCAGCTTAGCTACAGGGGGGGCCGGGAACACTGAAGCTTTCTTT
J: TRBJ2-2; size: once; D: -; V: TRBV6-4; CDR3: CASSIVSRRGDTGELFF; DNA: TGTGCCAGCAGTATCGTCTCCCGAAGGGGTGACACCGGGGAGCTGTTTTTT
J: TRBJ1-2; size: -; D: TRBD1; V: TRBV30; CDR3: CAWSDIPRGARNYGYTF; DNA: TGTGCCTGGAGTGATATCCCCAGGGGGGCTAGAAACTATGGCTACACCTTC
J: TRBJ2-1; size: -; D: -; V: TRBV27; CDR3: CASSSAVSSYNEQFF; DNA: TGTGCCAGCAGTTCGGCGGTAAGCTCCTACAATGAGCAGTTCTTC
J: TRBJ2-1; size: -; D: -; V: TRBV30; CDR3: CAWSNTGISYNEQFF; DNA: TGTGCCTGGAGTAACACAGGGATCTCCTACAATGAGCAGTTCTTC
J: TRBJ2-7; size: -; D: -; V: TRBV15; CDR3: CATSRDWSGPDEQYF; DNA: TGTGCCACCAGCAGAGATTGGTCAGGGCCCGACGAGCAGTACTTC
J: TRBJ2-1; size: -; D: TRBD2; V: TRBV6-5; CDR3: CASSRLAGTYNEQFF; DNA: TGTGCCAGCAGCCGACTAGCGGGGACGTACAATGAGCAGTTCTTC
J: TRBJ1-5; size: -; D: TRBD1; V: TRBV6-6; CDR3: CASSHRQGGQPQHF; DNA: TGTGCCAGCAGCCATCGACAGGGCGGTCAGCCCCAGCATTTT
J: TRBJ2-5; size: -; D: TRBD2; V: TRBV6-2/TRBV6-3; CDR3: CASSYHHSGKETQYF; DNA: TGTGCCAGCAGTTACCACCATAGCGGGAAAGAGACCCAGTACTTC
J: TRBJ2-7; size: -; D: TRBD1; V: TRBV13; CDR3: CASSYRGYEQYF; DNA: TGTGCCAGCAGCTACAGGGGCTACGAGCAGTACTTC
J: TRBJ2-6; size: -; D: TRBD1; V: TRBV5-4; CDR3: CASSSWDRGRGPSGANVLTF; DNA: TGTGCCAGCAGCTCATGGGACAGGGGTCGGGGTCCGTCCGGGGCCAACGTCCTGACTTTC
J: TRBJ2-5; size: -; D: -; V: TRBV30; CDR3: CAWSGLAMETQYF; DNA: TGTGCCTGGAGTGGGCTAGCGATGGAGACCCAGTACTTC
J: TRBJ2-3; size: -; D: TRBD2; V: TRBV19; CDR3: CASSPGLAGGFSTDTQYF; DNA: TGTGCCAGTAGCCCCGGACTAGCGGGAGGTTTTAGCACAGATACGCAGTATTTT
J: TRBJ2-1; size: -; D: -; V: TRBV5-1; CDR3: CASSLVLGGQSSYNEQFF; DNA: TGCGCCAGCAGCTTGGTGCTAGGGGGGCAGAGCTCCTACAATGAGCAGTTCTTC
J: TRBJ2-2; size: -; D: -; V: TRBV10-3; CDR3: CAIPQGPSTGELFF; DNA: TGTGCCATCCCCCAGGGCCCCTCGACCGGGGAGCTGTTTTTT
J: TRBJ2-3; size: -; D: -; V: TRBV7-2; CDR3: CASSFKGVGADTQYF; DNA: TGTGCCAGCAGCTTTAAGGGGGTTGGCGCAGATACGCAGTATTTT
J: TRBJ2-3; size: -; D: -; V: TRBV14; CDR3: CASSPTGISQPQYF; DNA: TGTGCCAGCAGTCCCACAGGGATCTCACAACCGCAGTATTTT
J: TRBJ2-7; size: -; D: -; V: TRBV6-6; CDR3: CASSFVKTYEQYF; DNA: TGTGCCAGCAGTTTTGTCAAGACCTACGAGCAGTACTTC
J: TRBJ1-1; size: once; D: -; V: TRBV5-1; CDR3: CASSRGFGTREAFF; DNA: TGCGCCAGCAGCCGAGGGTTCGGGACACGGGAAGCTTTCTTT
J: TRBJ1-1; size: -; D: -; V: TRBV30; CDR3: CAWSGEQNTEAFF; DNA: TGTGCCTGGAGCGGAGAGCAGAACACTGAAGCTTTCTTT
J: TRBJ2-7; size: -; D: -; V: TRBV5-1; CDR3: CASSLGPYSYEQYF; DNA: TGCGCCAGCAGCTTGGGGCCCTACTCCTACGAGCAGTACTTC
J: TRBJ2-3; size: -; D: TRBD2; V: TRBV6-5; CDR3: CATGGDGGGTQYF; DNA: TGTGCCACCGGGGGGGACGGGGGTGGTACGCAGTATTTT
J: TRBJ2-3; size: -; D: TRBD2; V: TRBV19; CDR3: CASSIGSGGSTDTQYF; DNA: TGTGCCAGTAGTATAGGTAGCGGGGGGTCCACAGATACGCAGTATTTT
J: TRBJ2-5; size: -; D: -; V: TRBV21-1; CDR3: CEGRDPGQDQETQYF; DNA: TGTGAGGGCAGAGATCCAGGACAGGACCAAGAGACCCAGTACTTC
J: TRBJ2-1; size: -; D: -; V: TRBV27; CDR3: CASRRVQSEQFF; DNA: TGTGCCAGCAGGAGAGTACAGAGTGAGCAGTTCTTC
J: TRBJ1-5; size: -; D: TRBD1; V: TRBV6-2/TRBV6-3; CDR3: CASSYGTVNQPQHF; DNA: TGTGCCAGCAGTTACGGGACAGTAAATCAGCCCCAGCATTTT
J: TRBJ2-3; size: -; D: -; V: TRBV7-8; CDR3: CASSASGADTQYF; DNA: TGTGCCAGCAGCGCTTCGGGGGCAGATACGCAGTATTTT
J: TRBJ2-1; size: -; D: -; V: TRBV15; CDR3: CATSRDRVLYNEQFF; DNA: TGTGCCACCAGCAGAGATCGCGTCCTGTACAATGAGCAGTTCTTC
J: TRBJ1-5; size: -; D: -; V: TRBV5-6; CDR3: CASSFQGNNQPQHF; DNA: TGTGCCAGCAGCTTTCAGGGTAACAATCAGCCCCAGCATTTT
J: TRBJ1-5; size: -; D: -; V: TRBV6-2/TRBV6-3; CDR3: CASSPGANQPQHF; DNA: TGTGCCAGCAGCCCAGGGGCCAATCAGCCCCAGCATTTT
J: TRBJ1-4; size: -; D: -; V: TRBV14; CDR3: CASSFTFGVGKLFF; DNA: TGTGCCAGCAGCTTCACGTTCGGAGTCGGAAAACTGTTTTTT
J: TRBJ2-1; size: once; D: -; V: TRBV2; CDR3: CASSVGLNNEQFF; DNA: TGTGCCAGCAGTGTTGGACTAAACAATGAGCAGTTCTTC
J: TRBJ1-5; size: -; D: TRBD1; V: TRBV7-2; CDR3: CASSSTGNNQPQHF; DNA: TGTGCCAGCAGCTCGACAGGGAACAATCAGCCCCAGCATTTT
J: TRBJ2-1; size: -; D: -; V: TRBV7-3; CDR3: CASSLLTSSSNEQFF; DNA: TGTGCCAGCAGCTTATTAACTAGTTCATCAAATGAGCAGTTCTTC
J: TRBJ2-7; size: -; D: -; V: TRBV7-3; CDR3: CASSPGSGVEQYF; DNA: TGTGCCAGCAGCCCCGGGTCGGGGGTCGAGCAGTACTTC
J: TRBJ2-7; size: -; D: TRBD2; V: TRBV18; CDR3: CASSFLRGGTYEQYF; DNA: TGTGCCAGCTCATTTCTTCGGGGGGGCACCTACGAGCAGTACTTC